Detailed here is one TCR beta chain. This clone was picked up a small number of times. Its target antigen remains unknown. Base quality data are lacking; no much larger clone is found one base away. The entry originates in a study of neoadjuvant nivolumab and ipilimumab in lung cancer (dated by TCRdb to between 2020 and 2021). Study-level background: Nivolumab was administered intravenously at 3 mg/kg on days 1, 15 and 29, and in the combination arm ipilimumab 1 mg/kg was added on day 1 only. Of the 40 to 50 patients with operable NSCLC treated in the trial, roughly 23 were randomized to nivolumab monotherapy and approximately 21 to nivolumab plus ipilimumab. Seven patients had matched pretherapy and resected tumor pairs analyzed, with four treated with nivolumab and three with nivolumab plus ipilimumab. The study compared TCR repertoires in pretherapy (baseline) peripheral blood with TCR repertoires in tumors resected at surgery following neoadjuvant immune checkpoint blockade. The major pathologic response (MPR) rate in the intention-to-treat population in each study arm was designated as the primary trial endpoint.

On the study overall, not on this receptor specifically: TCR sequencing was performed in a small number of samples. From pretherapy to surgery, increases in tumor T-cell richness and clonality were observed in three of three dual-therapy tumors but in only two of four nivolumab-treated tumors. No significant correlation was found between TCR clonality and pathologic tumor regression, and only one major-pathologic-response sample was available for the clonality analysis. Pretherapy blood TCR richness correlated positively with richness in tumors resected after neoadjuvant therapy (Spearman R of about 0.82). TCR richness and clonality were greater in resected tumors than in tumor-adjacent uninvolved lung, and increases were seen in more dual-therapy-treated tumors.

The V end loses 4 bases and the J end loses 5 bases, and a stretch of 17 bases separates them. Taken from the germline V gene, the CDR1 and CDR2 loops are KGHSH and LQKENI. From the cysteine up to the phenylalanine, the CDR3 has a length of 15 residues. Only the CDR3 DNA stays, 45 bases, in frame from base 1. Sample time point, as interpreted from the label and publication: at surgical resection after neoadjuvant nivolumab +/- ipilimumab. The samples were taken from NEOSTAR, a phase 2 randomized trial in operable NSCLC that tested neoadjuvant nivolumab or nivolumab plus ipilimumab, followed by surgery. Libraries were built with the immunoSEQ multiplex PCR assay. As for how the authors treated the data: Richness and clonality were used to summarize the repertoires, and clones that significantly expanded or contracted between pre- and post-therapy samples were identified. TCRdb mirrors the immuneACCESS table, restricted to in-frame sequences. Some clones are absent from its copies; in checked studies, under half trace to an unresolved V gene, and the reason for the others is unknown. V and J calls and clone size come straight from that table; D and trimming were deduced from the DNA. For this sample the table gives roughly 20,000 clones, of which 79% were detected only once. The ten largest clones add up to around 8.6% of the sample.

This receptor was identified in an adult with non-small cell lung cancer. This material consisted of tumor tissue, taken after neoadjuvant nivolumab, alone or with ipilimumab, at or shortly before surgery. The chain joins TRBV18 to TRBJ2-5; TRBD2 is a possible D gene, resting on 5 matching bases. The CDR3 amino acid sequence is: CASSLGGLRGETQYF. In nucleotide form, the sequence is TGTGCCAGCTCACTCGGCGGATTGCGAGGGGAGACCCAGTACTTC.